One T cell receptor (beta chain) is described in this entry. Its antigen is currently unknown. Germline V CDR1 and CDR2: MNHEY, SMNVEV (reference sequence). The CDR3 has 15 amino acids. V shed 5 bases, J shed 5 bases, and the junction held 11 bases outside the gene matches. This sample is drawn from a study of cytomegalovirus exposure and HLA in healthy donors. The protocol was immunoSEQ multiplex PCR, while the TCRdb copy is restricted to in-frame clones and leaves out a portion. The sample gives fewer than 85,000 clones, roughly 94% of which show up once; 0.63% is in the top ten. Whole-study results and caveats: The tendency of first-cohort TCR clusters to co-occur in the 120 or so validation repertoires emerged from a later analysis.

V is TRBV27 and J is TRBJ2-7; 8 bases map to TRBD2. Sequenced material: PBMCs. The sequence was collected from a woman aged 18-29 years in good health and CMV-seronegative. The CDR3 DNA sequence: TGTGCCAGCAGTGAGGCTCGGGGGGGGGTTGACGAGCAGTACTTC. It is translated as CASSEARGGVDEQYF.